A single sample gave rise to the 13 T cell receptor beta chains below, sequenced in a study of blood T cell repertoires in COVID-19. Assay: immunoSEQ multiplex PCR; the TCRdb copy retains only in-frame clones and omits some. The table lists under 95,000 clones, around nine tenths of them singletons. Specimen: peripheral blood. These receptors were taken from a man aged 40-49 years with acute or convalescent COVID-19.

J is TRBJ2-1 and V is TRBV6-2 or TRBV6-3; 7 bases line up with TRBD2. J gave up 9 bases and V 0 bases, and 2 bases lay outside the gene matches. CDR1 is MNHEY, CDR2 SVGEGT, per germline. This CDR3 is built from 13 residues. This chain's CDR3 is CASSYSTGGEQFF. The DNA of the CDR3 is TGTGCCAGCAGTTACTCGACGGGGGGTGAGCAGTTCTTC.

This chain uses TRBV7-2 with TRBJ2-1, with 7 bases identical to TRBD2. The V and J ends lost 3 bases and 3 bases, in that order; junction bases with no gene match: 5. CDR3 length: 15 residues. Germline V CDR1 and CDR2: SGHTA, FQGNSA. CDR3: CASSLTSLGYNEQFF. The CDR3 DNA sequence: TGTGCCAGCAGCTTGACTAGCCTAGGCTACAATGAGCAGTTCTTC.

The V gene is TRBV27, the J gene TRBJ1-2; no clear D gene. Germline V gene data show CDR1 as MNHEY and CDR2 as SMNVEV (reference sequence). CDR3 size: 16 residues. Trimming took off 1 base at V and 2 bases at J, with 14 bases between the two ends. The CDR3 bases are TGTGCCAGCAGTTTATTTGGTCCTTCCGGGAACTATGGCTACACCTTC. Encoded protein: CASSLFGPSGNYGYTF.

This clone came up many times. The chain combines TRBV9 with TRBJ1-1; D might be TRBD1 (6 bases). Germline-derived CDR1 and CDR2 are SGDLS and YYNGEE. V was shortened by 0 bases and J by 4 bases, with 13 bases between the two germline ends. CDR3 length: 15 residues. The chain's CDR3 is CASSVGPGAITEAFF. As DNA, the CDR3 is TGTGCCAGCAGCGTAGGTCCAGGGGCCATCACTGAAGCTTTCTTT.

This chain links TRBV28 with TRBJ1-1, with TRBD1 as a possible D gene (5 bases). V lost 7 bases, J lost 11 bases, and 17 bases lay in between. Germline V lookup: CDR1 MDHEN, CDR2 SYDVKM. CDR3 length: 12 residues. CDR3 sequence reads: CASTTSGSEAFF. Written as DNA, the CDR3 is TGTGCCAGCACCACCTCAGGGTCAGAGGCTTTCTTT.

The chain employs TRBV10-3 and TRBJ1-1, with 8 nucleotides matching TRBD1. The length of the CDR3 is 15 residues. Germline loops: CDR1 ENHRY, CDR2 SYGVKD. With 2 bases clipped from V and 5 bases from J, the junction kept 7 bases outside the gene matches. CDR3 in amino acids: CAISEVTGAWTEAFF. The CDR3 DNA follows: TGTGCCATCAGTGAGGTGACAGGGGCGTGGACTGAAGCTTTCTTT.

This chain connects TRBV19 to TRBJ1-1, with 7 bases matching TRBD1. CDR1 is LNHDA and CDR2 is SQIVND in the germline V gene (reference sequence). This CDR3 contains 12 residues. V gave up 10 bases and J gave up 4 bases; unmatched junction bases: 6. In DNA form, the CDR3 reads TGTGCCACTCGACAGGGCGGCACTGAAGCTTTCTTT. As protein: CATRQGGTEAFF.

The V call is TRBV29-1, the J call TRBJ2-7; 7 nucleotides align to TRBD2. This CDR3 is 13 amino acids long. Germline V gene lookup returns CDR1 SQVTM and CDR2 ANQGSEA. V was clipped by 8 bases and J by 5 bases; unmatched bases: 12. The CDR3 loop is CSIRAGVSNEQYF. The CDR3 DNA is TGCAGCATCCGCGCGGGAGTCAGTAACGAGCAGTACTTC.

The CDR3 protein is CASSSTDLTDTQYF. The CDR3 nucleotides read TGTGCCAGCAGCTCGACAGACCTCACAGATACGCAGTATTTT. The V call is TRBV7-8, the J call TRBJ2-3; tentative D call: TRBD1 (5 bases). V lost 4 bases and J lost 2, with 10 bases in between. Germline V gene sequence: CDR1 SGHVS, CDR2 FQNEAQ. This CDR3 region has 14 residues. Based on the CDR3 plus reference TRBV7-8 and TRBJ2-3, the full variable domain is GAGVSQSPRYKVAKRGQDVALRCDPISGHVSLFWYQQALGQGPEFLTYFQNEAQLDKSGLPSDRFFAERPEGSVSTLKIQRTQQEDSAVYLCASSSTDLTDTQYFGPGTRLTVL.

V usage is TRBV18 and J usage is TRBJ1-4; TRBD1 might be the D (5 bases). Trimming shortened V by 1 base and J by 5 bases, and 11 bases separated the two germline ends. Per the germline V gene, CDR1 is KGHSH and CDR2 is LQKENI. The CDR3 loop spans 15 amino acids. The CDR3 region is CASSPRRAQNEKLFF. The CDR3 coding sequence is TGTGCCAGCTCACCACGCAGGGCACAGAATGAAAAACTGTTTTTT.

The rearrangement joins TRBV5-4 to TRBJ2-5; 9 nucleotides align to TRBD1. With V trimmed by 3 bases and J by 6 bases, 12 bases remained unmatched. Germline lookup yields CDR1 SGHNT and CDR2 YYREEE (reference sequence). The CDR3 extends over 16 amino acids. In nucleotides, the CDR3 is TGTGCCAGCAGCTCGACCGTAAACAGGGGGCAAAAGACCCAGTACTTC. Translated: CASSSTVNRGQKTQYF.

The chain employs TRBV6-2 or TRBV6-3 and TRBJ1-2, with a possible D match to TRBD1 (5 bases). With 2 bases removed from V and 1 base from J, the gap between germline ends came to 11 bases. From germline, CDR1 is MNHEY and CDR2 SVGEGT. This CDR3 has 15 amino acids. The DNA for the CDR3 is TGTGCCAGCAGTTACGGACACCGAATTAACTATGGCTACACCTTC. As protein: CASSYGHRINYGYTF.

This chain connects TRBV6-1 to TRBJ2-2, with a weak D call TRBD1 (6 bases). This CDR3 is built from 15 residues. Germline values: CDR1 MNHNS, CDR2 SASEGT. Deletions cut 6 bases from V and 4 bases from J, with 15 bases between. The CDR3 coding sequence is TGTGCCAGCAGCAATACAGGGATCTCCACCGGGGAGCTGTTTTTT. Its translation is CASSNTGISTGELFF.